This passage covers 19 T cell receptor beta chains from one sample sequenced in a study of monozygotic twins with inflammatory bowel disease. For each CDR3 protein, TCRdb gives one entry from its re-call of the 5' RACE reads, without DNA. The sample features about 380,000 distinct CDR3 sequences, with 2.5% to 3% in its top ten. Sequencing was done on a sample of blood. These receptors were collected from a human donor with ulcerative colitis or Crohn's disease, or a healthy co-twin of an affected twin (not recorded which).

The CDR3 loop reads CASSLEPPGYGGGYTF. The J gene is TRBJ1-2, the V gene TRBV7-2. Germline V gene lookup returns CDR1 SGHTA and CDR2 FQGNSA. CDR3 length: 16 residues.

The CDR3 reads CASSSYAGDNYGYTF. The genes are TRBV7-8 and TRBJ1-2; TCRdb proposes TRBD1, but this gene call is untestable without DNA. The CDR3 has 15 amino acids. Germline V gene data show CDR1 as SGHVS and CDR2 as FQNEAQ.

This chain connects TRBV29-1 to TRBJ2-2; TCRdb returns TRBD1, unconfirmable since there is no DNA. This CDR3 is 12 amino acids long. Germline values: CDR1 SQVTM, CDR2 ANQGSEA. The CDR3 is CSVPGGTGELFF.

The chain recombines TRBV7-2 with TRBJ1-3. The CDR3 runs 12 residues. Germline V gene data show CDR1 as SGHTA and CDR2 as FQGNSA. The CDR3 is CASSFRGNTIYF.

J is TRBJ1-1 and V is TRBV20-1; TCRdb lists TRBD1, though no DNA is available to test this call. The CDR3 has 16 amino acids. The V gene's germline CDR1 is DFQATT and CDR2 SNEGSKA (reference sequence). Here the CDR3 reads CSAREPNRGVVTEAFF.

The V call is TRBV7-2, the J call TRBJ2-7; checking the TCRdb D call of TRBD2 is not possible without DNA. Looked up from germline, CDR1 is SGHTA and CDR2 is FQGNSA. The CDR3 consists of 13 residues. The CDR3 reads CASSLQGLAEQYF.

The chain links TRBV4-3 to TRBJ1-4. There are 16 residues in the CDR3. The germline V gene has CDR1 LGHNA and CDR2 YSLEER. The CDR3: CASSQLGGGPNEKLFF.

The gene calls are TRBV6-5 and TRBJ2-7; there is no DNA to check the TCRdb D call of TRBD1. The CDR3 has 15 amino acids. Germline CDR1 is MNHEY and CDR2 is SVGAGI. The CDR3 reads CASSYTGTGGYEQYF.

This rearrangement joins TRBV14 to TRBJ2-1; TCRdb's assignment of TRBD2 cannot be checked, as there is no DNA. The germline V gene encodes CDR1 SGHDN and CDR2 FVKESK. The CDR3 sequence is 15 residues long. CDR3 sequence: CASSLTGLAGGEQFF.

The chain has TRBV12-3 or TRBV12-4 and TRBJ2-7. The CDR3 is 11 residues long. The CDR3 loop is CASRPIYEQYF.

The chain has TRBV19 and TRBJ1-5; TCRdb calls TRBD1, which cannot be checked without DNA. The CDR3 length is 14 residues. Per the germline V gene, CDR1 is LNHDA and CDR2 is SQIVND (reference sequence). The CDR3: CASVGTGSYQPQHF.

The rearrangement joins TRBV11-2 to TRBJ2-5. The CDR3 runs to 14 residues. In germline, CDR1 is SGHAT, CDR2 FQNNGV. CDR3 amino acids: CASSLVTAKETQYF.

J is TRBJ2-7 and V is TRBV10-2; the D call from TCRdb, TRBD1, cannot be confirmed without DNA. This CDR3 has 13 residues. Looked up from germline, CDR1 is WSHSY and CDR2 is SAAADI. Here the CDR3 reads CASSDNRDYEQYF.

V and J are TRBV7-2 and TRBJ1-1; TCRdb's D gene call, TRBD1, goes unchecked for lack of DNA. The CDR3 is 15 amino acids. Germline-derived CDR1 and CDR2 are SGHTA and FQGNSA. The CDR3 protein is CASRLRRGQETEAFF.

The chain combines TRBV4-2 with TRBJ2-1; TCRdb's assignment of TRBD2 cannot be checked, as there is no DNA. The germline V gene has CDR1 LGHNA and CDR2 YNFKEQ. The CDR3 length is 15 residues. This CDR3 is CASSHVHSGGNEQFF.

V and J are TRBV5-4 and TRBJ1-3. CDR1 SGHNT and CDR2 YYREEE come from the germline V gene (reference sequence). This CDR3 has 15 residues. CDR3: CASSLAESNGNTIYF.

The chain employs TRBV28 and TRBJ2-5; there is no DNA to check the TCRdb D call of TRBD2. Looked up from germline, CDR1 is MDHEN and CDR2 is SYDVKM. The CDR3 is 17 amino acids. The CDR3 sequence: CASSFSLAGTGEWTQYF.

The V call is TRBV2, the J call TRBJ2-3; TCRdb returns TRBD1, unconfirmable since there is no DNA. This CDR3 has 14 residues. Per germline, CDR1 SNHLY and CDR2 FYNNEI. CDR3 sequence reads: CASSKGGPTDTQYF.

J is TRBJ2-2 and V is TRBV6-2 or TRBV6-3; the D gene TCRdb calls, TRBD2, cannot be checked with no DNA. The CDR3 is made up of 18 amino acids. Germline lookup yields CDR1 MNHEY and CDR2 SVGEGT. CDR3 residues: CASSYLRGGPGSPGELFF.